Listed below are T cell receptor beta chains from one sample, sequenced in a study of shared clonotypes between healthy human individuals. The repertoire was sequenced with immunoSEQ multiplex PCR; TCRdb's copy has only in-frame clones and lacks some. The sample lists about 2.2 million clones, about 94% occurring once. The material sequenced was naive CD8+ T cells from PBMCs. All receptors come from a man aged 18-30 years in good health. Some clones in this sample may be carry-over from other donors' samples. The CDR3 runs from the conserved cysteine through the conserved F or W. Each record gives: V gene, J gene, D gene, CDR3 protein, CDR3 DNA. The D gene is left open where the match is weak.

v_call: TRBV6-1
j_call: TRBJ2-7
d_call: .
cdr3_aa: CASSEDGSRITSSYEQYF
cdr3_nt: TGTGCCAGCAGTGAAGACGGGTCAAGGATTACCAGCTCCTACGAGCAGTACTTC

v_call: TRBV9
j_call: TRBJ1-1
d_call: TRBD1
cdr3_aa: CASSRNSGGEAFF
cdr3_nt: TGTGCCAGCAGCAGAAACTCAGGGGGTGAAGCTTTCTTT

v_call: TRBV28
j_call: TRBJ1-2
d_call: .
cdr3_aa: CASRQLGGGTYGYTF
cdr3_nt: TGTGCCAGCAGGCAACTTGGGGGGGGAACTTATGGCTACACCTTC

v_call: TRBV2
j_call: TRBJ1-1
d_call: .
cdr3_aa: CASRTDRFMNTEAFF
cdr3_nt: TGTGCCAGCAGGACGGACCGATTCATGAACACTGAAGCTTTCTTT

v_call: TRBV15
j_call: TRBJ2-6
d_call: TRBD1
cdr3_aa: CATSRDLTGGEGANVLTF
cdr3_nt: TGTGCCACCAGCAGAGATCTAACAGGGGGCGAAGGGGCCAACGTCCTGACTTTC

v_call: TRBV9
j_call: TRBJ2-7
d_call: .
cdr3_aa: CASGSGATYEQYF
cdr3_nt: TGTGCCAGCGGATCCGGGGCAACCTACGAGCAGTACTTC

v_call: TRBV7-8
j_call: TRBJ1-1
d_call: .
cdr3_aa: CACGARLNTEAFF
cdr3_nt: TGTGCCTGCGGGGCAAGGTTAAACACTGAAGCTTTCTTT

v_call: TRBV19
j_call: TRBJ2-2
d_call: TRBD2
cdr3_aa: CASTGLAGGTGELFF
cdr3_nt: TGTGCCAGTACCGGACTAGCGGGGGGCACCGGGGAGCTGTTTTTT

v_call: TRBV25-1
j_call: TRBJ1-2
d_call: TRBD1
cdr3_aa: CASSRAPQGAGYTF
cdr3_nt: TGTGCCAGCAGTAGAGCCCCCCAGGGGGCTGGCTACACCTTC

v_call: TRBV6-5
j_call: TRBJ2-4
d_call: TRBD2
cdr3_aa: CASSYSSGREGIQYF
cdr3_nt: TGTGCCAGCAGTTACTCGTCAGGCAGGGAGGGCATTCAGTACTTC

v_call: TRBV28
j_call: TRBJ2-2
d_call: TRBD2
cdr3_aa: CAIENREGSGELFF
cdr3_nt: TGTGCCATAGAAAACCGGGAGGGCTCCGGGGAGCTGTTTTTT

v_call: TRBV10-2
j_call: TRBJ2-3
d_call: TRBD2
cdr3_aa: CASRKSRLAGISSSTDTQYF
cdr3_nt: TGCGCCAGCAGAAAGTCGAGACTAGCGGGCATCTCCTCTAGCACAGATACGCAGTATTTT

v_call: TRBV4-1
j_call: TRBJ2-3
d_call: TRBD2
cdr3_aa: CASSRTSGRAKTDTQYF
cdr3_nt: TGCGCCAGCAGCCGGACTAGCGGGAGGGCGAAGACAGATACGCAGTATTTT

v_call: TRBV28
j_call: TRBJ1-4
d_call: .
cdr3_aa: CATVAAGTNEKLFF
cdr3_nt: TGTGCCACCGTGGCGGCGGGAACTAATGAAAAACTGTTTTTT

v_call: TRBV27
j_call: TRBJ2-1
d_call: .
cdr3_aa: CASSFSDYNEQFF
cdr3_nt: TGTGCCAGCAGTTTTTCTGACTACAATGAGCAGTTCTTC

v_call: TRBV9
j_call: TRBJ2-3
d_call: .
cdr3_aa: CASSPPPQDTQYF
cdr3_nt: TGTGCCAGCAGTCCGCCGCCTCAGGATACGCAGTATTTT

v_call: TRBV10-3
j_call: TRBJ2-5
d_call: TRBD1
cdr3_aa: CAISGTGVQETQYF
cdr3_nt: TGTGCCATCAGTGGAACAGGGGTCCAAGAGACCCAGTACTTC

v_call: TRBV28
j_call: TRBJ2-3
d_call: .
cdr3_aa: CASSFPAAGLQYF
cdr3_nt: TGTGCCAGCAGTTTTCCAGCGGCAGGATTGCAGTATTTT

v_call: TRBV4-2
j_call: TRBJ1-2
d_call: TRBD1
cdr3_aa: CASTPPGTGFGYTF
cdr3_nt: TGTGCCAGCACCCCCCCCGGGACAGGGTTCGGCTACACCTTC

v_call: TRBV30
j_call: TRBJ2-3
d_call: .
cdr3_aa: CAWSVWQTNTDTQYF
cdr3_nt: TGTGCCTGGAGTGTGTGGCAGACTAACACAGATACGCAGTATTTT

v_call: TRBV21-1
j_call: TRBJ1-2
d_call: .
cdr3_aa: CASSKDRGQDLSYGYTF
cdr3_nt: TGTGCCAGCAGCAAAGATAGGGGACAGGACTTATCCTATGGCTACACCTTC

v_call: TRBV27
j_call: TRBJ1-5
d_call: .
cdr3_aa: CASSWEGFGNQPQHF
cdr3_nt: TGTGCCAGCAGTTGGGAGGGATTTGGCAATCAGCCCCAGCATTTT